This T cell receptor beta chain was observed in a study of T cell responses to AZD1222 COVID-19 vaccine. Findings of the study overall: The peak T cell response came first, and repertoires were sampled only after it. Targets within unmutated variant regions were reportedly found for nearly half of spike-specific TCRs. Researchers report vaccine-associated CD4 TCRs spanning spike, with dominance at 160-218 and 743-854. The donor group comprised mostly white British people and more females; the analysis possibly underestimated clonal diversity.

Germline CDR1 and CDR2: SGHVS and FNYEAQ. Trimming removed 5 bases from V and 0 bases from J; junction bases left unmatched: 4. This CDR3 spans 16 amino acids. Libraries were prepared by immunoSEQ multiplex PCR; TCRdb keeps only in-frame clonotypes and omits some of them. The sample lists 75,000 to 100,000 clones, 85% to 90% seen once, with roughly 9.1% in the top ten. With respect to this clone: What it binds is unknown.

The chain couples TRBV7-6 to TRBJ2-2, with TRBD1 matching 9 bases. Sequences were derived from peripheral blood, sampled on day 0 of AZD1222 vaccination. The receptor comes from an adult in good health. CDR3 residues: CASSARQGANTGELFF. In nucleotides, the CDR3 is TGTGCCAGCAGCGCCCGACAGGGGGCGAACACCGGGGAGCTGTTTTTT.